This T cell receptor beta chain was sequenced in a study of beta chain features in type 1 diabetes. Study-level results: Type 1 diabetes patients had fewer VDJ junction insertions and more deletions.

This clone was counted only a few times. Its specificity is unknown. The sequenced template was cDNA made from the entire isolated RNA. Assay used: immunoSEQ multiplex PCR; TCRdb lists only in-frame clones, some missing. The table has 620,000 or so clones, roughly 15% seen once; the top ten hold about 0.093%. Sorted populations all had greater than 98% purity. The clonotype comes from a man aged 18 to 30 in good health. Sequenced sample: naive CD4+ T cells from blood.

The CDR3 sequence: CASSESAPFEAFF. CDR3 nucleotide sequence: TGTGCCAGCAGTGAATCGGCGCCTTTTGAAGCTTTCTTT. The chain uses TRBV2 and TRBJ1-1; no clear D. The germline V gene has CDR1 SNHLY and CDR2 FYNNEI. Trimming shortened V by 2 bases and J by 7 bases, and 11 bases separated the two germline ends. This CDR3 spans 13 amino acids.